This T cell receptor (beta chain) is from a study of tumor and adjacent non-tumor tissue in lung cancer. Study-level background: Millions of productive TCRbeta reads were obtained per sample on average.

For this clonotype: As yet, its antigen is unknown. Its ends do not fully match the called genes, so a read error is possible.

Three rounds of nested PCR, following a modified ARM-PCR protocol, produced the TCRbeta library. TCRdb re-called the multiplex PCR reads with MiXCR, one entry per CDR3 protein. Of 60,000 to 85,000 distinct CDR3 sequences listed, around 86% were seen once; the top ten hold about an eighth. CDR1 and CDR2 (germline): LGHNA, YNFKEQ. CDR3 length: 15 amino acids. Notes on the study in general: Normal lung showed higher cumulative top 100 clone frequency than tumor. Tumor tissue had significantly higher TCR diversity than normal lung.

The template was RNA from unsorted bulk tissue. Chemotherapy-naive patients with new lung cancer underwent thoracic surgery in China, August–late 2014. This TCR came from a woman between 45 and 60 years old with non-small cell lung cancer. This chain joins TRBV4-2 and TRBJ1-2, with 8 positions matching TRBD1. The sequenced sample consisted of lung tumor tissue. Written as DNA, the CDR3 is TGTGCCAGCAGCCATCGGACAGGGCCTAACTATGGCTGCACCTTC. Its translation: CASSHRTGPNYGCTF.